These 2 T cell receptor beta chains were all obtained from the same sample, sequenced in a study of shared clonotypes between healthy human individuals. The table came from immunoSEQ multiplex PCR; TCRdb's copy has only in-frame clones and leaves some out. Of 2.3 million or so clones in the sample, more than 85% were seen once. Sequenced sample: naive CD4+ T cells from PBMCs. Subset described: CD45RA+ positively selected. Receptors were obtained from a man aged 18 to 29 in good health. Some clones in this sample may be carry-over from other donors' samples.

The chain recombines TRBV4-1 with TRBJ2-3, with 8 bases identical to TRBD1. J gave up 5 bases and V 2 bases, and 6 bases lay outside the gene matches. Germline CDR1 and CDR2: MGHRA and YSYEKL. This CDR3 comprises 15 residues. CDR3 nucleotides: TGCGCCAGCAGCCAACTTAGACAGGGGCGAGATACGCAGTATTTT. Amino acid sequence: CASSQLRQGRDTQYF.

The CDR3 spells CASSLGGLSGNTIYF. Here the CDR3 DNA reads TGTGCCAGCAGCTTGGGGGGTCTCTCTGGAAACACCATATATTTT. The rearrangement joins TRBV5-6 to TRBJ1-3, with unresolved D. The V gene lost 0 bases and the J gene lost 0 bases, with 7 bases spanning the gap. Germline loops: CDR1 SGHDT, CDR2 YYEEEE. The CDR3 runs to 15 residues.